This T cell receptor (beta chain) is drawn from a study of blood T cells in healthy people across ages. Study-wide findings and caveats: Roughly linear age-related decline in beta diversity appeared, significant by age approximately 41. One million T cells yielded diversity estimates that were considered underestimates. In long-lived donors, naive CD4+ cell counts and diversity exceeded those of aged donors.

CDR1 and CDR2 (germline): KGHSH, LQKENI. This CDR3 has 16 residues. V dropped 2 bases and J dropped 5; count of bases not matched to a gene: 9. A second roughly 6 to 12 cycle PCR used barcoded and J-beta primers. MiXCR, applied by TCRdb to the 5' RACE reads, yields one record per CDR3 protein. Of around 1.7 million distinct CDR3 sequences listed, about 30% are singletons. The count of this clonotype is one. Its antigen is still unknown. The receptor's source is a woman aged 25 to 39 in good health. Input material: blood. The chain carries TRBV18 and TRBJ2-4; 7 bases map to TRBD1. CDR3: CASSPSRTGKQNIQYF. In nucleotides, the CDR3 is TGTGCCAGCTCACCATCCAGGACAGGTAAGCAAAACATTCAGTACTTC.